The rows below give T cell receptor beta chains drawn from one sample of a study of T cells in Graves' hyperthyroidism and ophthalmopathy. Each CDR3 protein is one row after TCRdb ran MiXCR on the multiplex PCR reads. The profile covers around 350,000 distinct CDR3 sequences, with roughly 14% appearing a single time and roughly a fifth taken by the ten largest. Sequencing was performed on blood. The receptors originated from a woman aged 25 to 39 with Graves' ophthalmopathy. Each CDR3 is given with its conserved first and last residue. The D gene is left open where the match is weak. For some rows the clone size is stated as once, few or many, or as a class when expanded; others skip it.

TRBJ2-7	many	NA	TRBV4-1	TGCGCCAGCAGCCAAGATTTTACAGACAGCTACGAGCAGTACTTC	CASSQDFTDSYEQYF
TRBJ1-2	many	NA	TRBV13	TGTGCCAGCAGCAGGCGGCGTATGGGGGGAGATGGCTACACCTTC	CASSRRRMGGDGYTF
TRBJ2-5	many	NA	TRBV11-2	TGTGCCAGCAGCCCAACGTACCGGCGCATCCAAGAGACCCAGTACTTC	CASSPTYRRIQETQYF
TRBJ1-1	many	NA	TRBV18	TGTGCCAGCTCACCATTGGGAGGGTTGAACACTGAAGCTTTCTTT	CASSPLGGLNTEAFF
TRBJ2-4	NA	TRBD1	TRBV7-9	TGTGCCAGCAGCTACACAGGGGGCTACTCGGAAAACATTCAGTACTTC	CASSYTGGYSENIQYF
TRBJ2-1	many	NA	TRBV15	TGTGCCACCAGCAGAGATGAAGTTTACAATGAGCAGTTCTTC	CATSRDEVYNEQFF
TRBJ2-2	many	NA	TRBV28	TGTGCCAGCAGTTTATTGGGGTCCGGGGAGCTGTTTTTT	CASSLLGSGELFF
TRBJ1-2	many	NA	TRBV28	TGTGCCAGCAGTTTAAGGGGACGTCAATATGGCTACACCTTC	CASSLRGRQYGYTF
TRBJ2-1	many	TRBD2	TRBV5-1	TGCGCCAGCAGCTTGTTTAGCGGGGGGGCAGATAATGAGCAGTTCTTC	CASSLFSGGADNEQFF
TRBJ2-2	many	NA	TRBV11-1	TGTGCCAGCAGCTTAGTTTGGCAGGGGACTGACACCGGGGAGCTGTTTTTT	CASSLVWQGTDTGELFF
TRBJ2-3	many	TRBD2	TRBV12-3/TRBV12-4	TGTGCCAGCAGTTTAGCGAGGCTAGCGGGGGACACAGATACGCAGTATTTT	CASSLARLAGDTDTQYF
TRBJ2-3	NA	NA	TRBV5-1	TGCGCCAGCAGCTTGGGGCGTGGACGGGAGATCACAGATACGCAGTATTTT	CASSLGRGREITDTQYF
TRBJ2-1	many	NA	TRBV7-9	TGTGCCAGCAGCTTAGCGGGGGCTGGGGATGAGCAGTTCTTC	CASSLAGAGDEQFF
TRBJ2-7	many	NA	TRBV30	TGTGCCTGGAAAGTACCATTCTCCTACGAGCAGTACTTC	CAWKVPFSYEQYF
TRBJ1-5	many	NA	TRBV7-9	TGTGCCAGCAGCTTAGGATCGGCTCAGCCCCAGCATTTT	CASSLGSAQPQHF
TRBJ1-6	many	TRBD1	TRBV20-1	TGCAGTGCTATCGGACAGGGACGTAATTCACCCCTCCACTTT	CSAIGQGRNSPLHF
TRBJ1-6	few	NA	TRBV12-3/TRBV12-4	TGTGCCAGCAGTTCGCACCAGGGGAATAATTCACCCCTCCACTTT	CASSSHQGNNSPLHF
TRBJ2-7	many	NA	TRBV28	TGTGCCAGCAGGACAGGCTCCTACGAGCAGTACTTC	CASRTGSYEQYF
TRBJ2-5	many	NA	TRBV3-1	TGTGCCAGCAGTTTCCGGGGCCAAGAGACCCAGTACTTC	CASSFRGQETQYF
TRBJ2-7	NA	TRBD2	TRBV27	TGTGCCAGCAGTCCCTTAGCGGGGGGGCCTCAGTACGAGCAGTACTTC	CASSPLAGGPQYEQYF
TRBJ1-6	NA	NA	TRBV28	TGTGCCAGCAGCCTAACCCTTTCTATCTCAGCGTATTCACCCCTCCACTTT	CASSLTLSISAYSPLHF
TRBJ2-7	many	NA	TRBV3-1	TGTGCCAGCAGCCAATTCACCTACGAGCAGTACTTC	CASSQFTYEQYF
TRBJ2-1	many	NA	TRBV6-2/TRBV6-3	TGTGCCAGCAGACCGTGGGGGGCGACCTACAATGAGCAGTTCTTC	CASRPWGATYNEQFF
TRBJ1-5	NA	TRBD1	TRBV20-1	TGCAGTGCAACCGGGACAGGTAGCAATCAGCCCCAGCATTTT	CSATGTGSNQPQHF
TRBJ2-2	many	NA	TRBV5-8	TGTGCCAGCAGCTTGGGCCGGGTTCGGTCTGAAGGGGAGCTGTTTTTT	CASSLGRVRSEGELFF
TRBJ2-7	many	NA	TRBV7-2	TGTGCCAGCAGCTTAGGAGTTCTCCCGGGGTACTACGAGCAGTACTTC	CASSLGVLPGYYEQYF
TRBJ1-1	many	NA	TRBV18	TGTGCCAGCTCACCACAGGGGGACACTGAAGCTTTCTTT	CASSPQGDTEAFF
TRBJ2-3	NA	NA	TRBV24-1	TGTGCCACCAGTGAGGAGGGGGCGCAAAAAGATACGCAGTATTTT	CATSEEGAQKDTQYF
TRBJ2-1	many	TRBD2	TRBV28	TGTGCCAGCAGTCCGACTAGCGGGGACTACAATGAGCAGTTCTTC	CASSPTSGDYNEQFF
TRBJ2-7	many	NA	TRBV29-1	TGCAGCGTTGATCCTCAGGGGAACGAGCAGTACTTC	CSVDPQGNEQYF
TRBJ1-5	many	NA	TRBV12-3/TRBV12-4	TGTGCCAGCAGTTTATATAGGGACATTCCCCAGCATTTT	CASSLYRDIPQHF
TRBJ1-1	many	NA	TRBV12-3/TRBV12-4	TGTGCCAGCAGCCCTGGTCGACGGTTGACTGAAGCTTTCTTT	CASSPGRRLTEAFF
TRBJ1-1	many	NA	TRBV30	TGTGCCTGGACGGGCGGGCGGAAGAACACTGAAGCTTTCTTT	CAWTGGRKNTEAFF
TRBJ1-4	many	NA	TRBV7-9	TGTGCCAGCAGCTTACAATTGGGGAGGAACGAAAAACTGTTTTTT	CASSLQLGRNEKLFF
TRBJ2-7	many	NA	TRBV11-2	TGTGCCAGCAGCTCGTTAAGGCAGCAAGGGCAGTACTTC	CASSSLRQQGQYF
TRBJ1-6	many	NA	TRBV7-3	TGTGCCAGCAGCTTAAAAGTCGTGGGCCGCAACTCACCCCTCCACTTT	CASSLKVVGRNSPLHF
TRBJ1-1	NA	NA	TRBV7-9	TGTGCCAGCAGCCCAGATCTCTGGGGGGCAAATGCTTTCTTT	CASSPDLWGANAFF
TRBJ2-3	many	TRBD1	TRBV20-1	TGCAGTGCTTCGGGACCAGGGGACAGCGATACGCAGTATTTT	CSASGPGDSDTQYF
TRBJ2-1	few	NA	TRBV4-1	TGCGCCAGCAGCCACTTTATTCGGGGGTTCTGGGGTGAGCAGTTCTTC	CASSHFIRGFWGEQFF
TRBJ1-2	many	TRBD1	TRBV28	TGTGCCAGCAGCCCAGGGGGGCACTATGGCTACACCTTC	CASSPGGHYGYTF
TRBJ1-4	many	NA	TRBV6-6	TGTGCCAGCAGTTACTCAATCCCCACGCGGGCTAATGAAAAACTGTTTTTT	CASSYSIPTRANEKLFF
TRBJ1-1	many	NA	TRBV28	TGTGCCAGCAGTTTAATGGGTGGGGACACTGAAGCTTTCTTT	CASSLMGGDTEAFF
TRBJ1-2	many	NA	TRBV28	TGTGCCAGCAGTTTATCCGACCGTAACTATGGCTACACCTTC	CASSLSDRNYGYTF
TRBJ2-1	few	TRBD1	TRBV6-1	TGTGCCAGTGCCCCCACGGGACAGGGTTCGTTCTTC	CASAPTGQGSFF
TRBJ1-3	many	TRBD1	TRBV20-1	TGCAGTGCTAGAGATACAGGGGGTGAATATGACACCATATATTTT	CSARDTGGEYDTIYF
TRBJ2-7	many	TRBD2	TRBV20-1	TGCAGTGCTAGACGGACTAGCACGGGCGAGCAGTACTTC	CSARRTSTGEQYF